Here is one T cell receptor beta chain with its context. The target of this receptor is not known. No base quality information exists; no much larger clone differs at one position. CDR1 and CDR2, per the germline V gene, are SQVTM and ANQGSEA. The cysteine opens and the phenylalanine closes a CDR3 of 13 amino acids. The only DNA kept is the CDR3, 39 bases in frame from the first base. V drops 6 bases and J drops 7 bases, leaving 18 bases in between. The entry originates in a study of tumor-infiltrating lymphocytes in primary liver carcinoma (dated by TCRdb to about 2017). For the wider study: Between November 2015 and March 2016, roughly five patients in China with histopathologically diagnosed primary liver carcinoma had their tumors surgically resected. Of the five patients (three men and two women, aged 30 to 69 years), four had hepatocellular carcinoma and one had combined HCC and intrahepatic cholangiocarcinoma. Tumors of the five patients were stage T1-T3 N0M0 with maximum diameters of roughly 4 to 11 cm. Each sample produced about 3.65 to 8 million productive TCRbeta reads, and read depth showed no significant difference between tissue types. Across five regions of each liver tumor, along with adjacent normal tissue and blood, the study brought together TCRbeta repertoire sequencing, expression microarrays and whole-exome sequencing. A total of 35 specimens from 5 patients, comprising some 25 tumor regions, 5 adjacent noncancerous liver tissues and 5 peripheral blood samples, were covered by TCRbeta repertoire sequencing. Repertoires from technical replicates were highly reproducible, with mean shared-clone rates about 0.86 and correlation coefficients above 0.95.

Blood RNA was extracted from unsorted whole blood using TRIzol reagent, and germline DNA was obtained with the DNeasy Blood & Tissue kit. Chronic HBV infection was present in the patients, and the patients were treatment-naive at sampling. Before surgery, four milliliters of peripheral blood were collected into K2EDTA tubes. Starting from around 500 ng total RNA, TCRbeta-specific cDNA was produced by reverse transcription with a constant-region primer and ProtoScript II reverse transcriptase. Construction of the TCRbeta libraries relied on three nested rounds of multiplex PCR, following a slightly modified ARM-PCR procedure. Each of the first two PCR rounds ran for roughly 9 cycles and used multiplex TRBV1-TRBV30 forward primers together with a Cbeta reverse primer. A final 25-cycle PCR with Deep VentR polymerase added sample barcodes and Illumina adapters. Before sequencing, amplicons of 200-500 bp were purified from gel using a QIAquick gel extraction kit. The TCRbeta amplicons were sequenced with 250-bp paired-end reads on an Illumina HiSeq 2500. In the authors' own workflow: Quality trimming of reads was performed with Trimmomatic v0.33, and paired reads were merged with FLASH v1.2.11 so that full CDR3 sequences could be recovered. V, D and J germline segments were assigned to the rearranged TCRbeta sequences by MiGEC v1.2.1b. Clonotype statistics and Shannon-Wiener diversity indices were computed with VDJtools v1.0.0. Except for diversity analysis, only the 250 most abundant clonotypes of each sample were used in subsequent analyses to reduce sampling bias. The raw public data were reprocessed by TCRdb itself: fastp quality trimming at Q25, MiXCR clonotype calling, in-frame beta chains only. Each record represents a unique CDR3 protein, reported with the most common genes and DNA among its rows. None of the V and J calls come from the authors' own analysis; TCRdb made them. The sample table lists over 250,000 distinct CDR3 sequences, about three fifths of them with a count of one. The ten largest account for 15% to 20% of the sample.

Points the paper makes about the study in general: With just 4 or 5 patients in the study, the authors point out that the findings should be validated in a larger study. Only the TCR beta chain was sequenced, so true repertoire diversity is likely underestimated because unpaired alpha chains were not captured. Repertoire overlap was higher between tumor regions (mean around 35%) than tumor-adjacent (approximately 17%) or tumor-blood (approximately 14%) pairs, consistent with antigen-driven expansion. Compared with blood, tumors had a significantly larger share of the repertoire taken up by the top 250 clones (p = 0.039). Comparison of CD4+ and CD8+ T cell repertoires was precluded by the use of bulk unsorted samples.

Sequencing input: peripheral blood. The chain is made from TRBV29-1 and TRBJ2-5; a tentative D call is TRBD1 (6 bases match). This TCR derives from a woman between 25 and 40 years old with primary liver carcinoma and hepatitis B virus infection. The DNA reads as follows: TGCAGCGTCGCCATGCTGGGGGCCGGGACCCAGTACTTC. Its amino acids are CSVAMLGAGTQYF.